This is a list of T cell receptor beta chains from one sample in a study of blood T cell repertoires in COVID-19. Repertoires were generated with immunoSEQ multiplex PCR, while TCRdb's copy carries only in-frame clones and drops some. The sample records fewer than 300,000 clones, approximately 89% being singletons. The sequenced material came from peripheral blood. These receptors all stem from a woman younger than 45 with COVID-19, enrolled during active disease. The CDR3 runs from the conserved cysteine through the conserved F or W. The D gene is left open where the match is weak. A clone size is listed for some rows: how often the clone was seen (once, few, many), or a class if it is expanded.

TRBJ2-1 TRBD2 NA TRBV18 CASSQLAGGTYNEQFF TGTGCCAGCTCTCAGCTAGCGGGAGGGACCTACAATGAGCAGTTCTTC
TRBJ2-7 NA NA TRBV28 CASSLGGYEQYF TGTGCCAGCAGTTTGGGGGGCTACGAGCAGTACTTC
TRBJ1-2 TRBD1 NA TRBV18 CASSKTGVSDYGYTF TGTGCCAGCTCGAAGACAGGGGTTAGCGACTATGGCTACACCTTC
TRBJ1-1 TRBD1 NA TRBV29-1 CSVDDRGGTEAFF TGCAGCGTCGACGACAGGGGAGGAACTGAAGCTTTCTTT
TRBJ2-7 TRBD2 NA TRBV4-2 CASSQDLGTSGKMYEQYF TGTGCCAGCAGCCAAGATCTAGGCACTAGCGGGAAAATGTACGAGCAGTACTTC
TRBJ2-7 NA NA TRBV12-5 CASGLGGSSYEQYF TGTGCTAGTGGTTTGGGCGGGTCTTCCTACGAGCAGTACTTC
TRBJ1-2 TRBD1 NA TRBV4-2 CASSQEGMAGTALNYGYTF TGTGCCAGCAGCCAAGAGGGAATGGCCGGGACAGCACTCAACTATGGCTACACCTTC
TRBJ2-3 NA NA TRBV2 CARRDSSTDTQYF TGTGCCAGGAGGGATTCTAGCACAGATACGCAGTATTTT
TRBJ2-1 TRBD2 NA TRBV5-6 CASSLGKGLGRSYNEQFF TGTGCCAGCAGCCTGGGAAAGGGACTAGGAAGATCCTACAATGAGCAGTTCTTC
TRBJ1-1 NA once TRBV5-6 CASSYGQRNTEAFF TGTGCCAGCAGTTACGGACAGAGGAACACTGAAGCTTTCTTT
TRBJ2-5 TRBD2 NA TRBV6-6 CASSYSMFRGGETQYF TGTGCCAGCAGTTACTCGATGTTTCGGGGGGGAGAGACCCAGTACTTC
TRBJ2-7 NA NA TRBV10-3 CAISETGLQSF TGTGCCATCAGTGAGACGGGACTTCAGTCCTTC
TRBJ1-5 TRBD1 NA TRBV28 CASSLGQGANQPQHF TGTGCCAGCAGCTTAGGACAGGGCGCTAATCAGCCCCAGCATTTT
TRBJ1-1 NA NA TRBV10-3 CAISESAEVSEAFF TGTGCCATCAGTGAGTCGGCAGAAGTATCTGAAGCTTTCTTT
TRBJ2-7 NA NA TRBV19 CASSAAGGPAFSYEQYF TGTGCCAGTAGTGCAGCCGGGGGACCAGCGTTCTCCTACGAGCAGTACTTC
TRBJ1-2 NA NA TRBV10-3 CAISDVSQGTYGYTF TGTGCCATCAGTGATGTCTCGCAGGGAACCTATGGCTACACCTTC
TRBJ1-1 TRBD1 NA TRBV19 CASAQGADTEAFF TGTGCCAGTGCCCAGGGGGCAGACACTGAAGCTTTCTTT
TRBJ1-4 NA NA TRBV6-6 CASSYAPQGEKLFF TGTGCCAGCAGTTACGCCCCTCAGGGCGAAAAACTGTTTTTT
TRBJ1-1 TRBD1 NA TRBV10-2 CASTPGGNTEAFF TGCGCCAGTACCCCAGGGGGGAACACTGAAGCTTTCTTT
TRBJ2-1 TRBD1 NA TRBV19 CASSTSTGGKHNEQFF TGTGCCAGTAGTACTTCCACAGGGGGGAAACACAATGAGCAGTTCTTC
TRBJ1-2 TRBD1 NA TRBV5-1 CASSASRDSYGYTF TGCGCCAGCAGTGCTTCCCGGGACAGCTATGGCTACACCTTC
TRBJ1-1 TRBD1 NA TRBV3-1/TRBV3-2 CASSFSGGKNTEAFF TGTGCCAGCAGCTTTTCAGGGGGCAAGAACACTGAAGCTTTCTTT
TRBJ2-7 TRBD2 NA TRBV6-2/TRBV6-3 CASSPGGEGSEQYF TGTGCCAGCAGCCCTGGAGGGGAGGGGTCCGAGCAGTACTTC
TRBJ2-2 TRBD2 NA TRBV7-8 CASGPRTSGNTGELFF TGTGCCAGCGGACCTCGGACTAGCGGGAACACCGGGGAGCTGTTTTTT
TRBJ2-7 TRBD2 NA TRBV5-4 CASSLRLAGLYEQYF TGTGCCAGCAGCTTGAGGCTAGCGGGACTCTACGAGCAGTACTTC
TRBJ1-4 NA NA TRBV6-6 CASRHGAAGVDEKLFF TGTGCCAGCAGGCACGGGGCCGCAGGGGTTGACGAAAAACTGTTTTTT
TRBJ1-5 NA NA TRBV5-6 CASSLTGREEPQHF TGTGCCAGCAGCTTGACAGGGCGTGAGGAGCCCCAGCATTTT
TRBJ2-1 NA NA TRBV6-4 CASPWDWIYNEQFF TGTGCCAGCCCCTGGGACTGGATCTACAATGAGCAGTTCTTC
TRBJ2-7 TRBD2 once TRBV5-4 CASSSTVGRGAYEQYF TGTGCCAGCAGCTCTACTGTCGGGAGGGGGGCCTACGAGCAGTACTTC
TRBJ2-1 TRBD2 NA TRBV10-2 CASTGLVGSGSYNEQFF TGCGCCAGCACGGGACTAGTCGGCTCGGGCTCCTACAATGAGCAGTTCTTC
TRBJ1-5 NA NA TRBV28 CASSSRVDRQPQHF TGTGCCAGCAGTTCCAGGGTGGATCGTCAGCCCCAGCATTTT
TRBJ2-2 NA NA TRBV5-1 CASSLVMDSGTGELFF TGCGCCAGCAGCTTGGTCATGGACTCTGGAACCGGGGAGCTGTTTTTT
TRBJ2-3 TRBD2 NA TRBV11-2 CASSLALAGHTDTQYF TGTGCCAGCAGCTTAGCTCTAGCGGGACACACAGATACGCAGTATTTT
TRBJ1-3 NA NA TRBV6-5 CASSYGGSGNTIYF TGTGCCAGCAGTTACGGGGGGTCTGGAAACACCATATATTTT
TRBJ1-1 NA NA TRBV30 CAWSVEMNTEAFF TGTGCCTGGAGTGTCGAGATGAACACTGAAGCTTTCTTT
TRBJ2-2 NA NA TRBV21-1 CASTLPGGGSDTGELFF TGTGCCAGCACCCTCCCTGGGGGGGGCTCTGACACCGGGGAGCTGTTTTTT
TRBJ2-1 NA NA TRBV7-3 CASSLMAGWAYNEQFF TGTGCCAGCAGCTTAATGGCGGGTTGGGCCTACAATGAGCAGTTCTTC
TRBJ1-5 TRBD1 NA TRBV4-1 CASSQEPQGGQPQHF TGCGCCAGCAGCCAAGAGCCCCAGGGGGGTCAGCCCCAGCATTTT
TRBJ2-1 NA NA TRBV5-5 CASTRDTMINNEQFF TGTGCCAGCACCCGGGACACCATGATAAACAATGAGCAGTTCTTC
TRBJ2-7 NA NA TRBV28 CASRPPNYGQYF TGTGCCAGCAGACCTCCTAACTACGGGCAGTACTTC
TRBJ1-3 TRBD1 NA TRBV9 CASSVDPTGGGGNTIYF TGTGCCAGCAGCGTAGACCCTACAGGGGGTGGTGGAAACACCATATATTTT
TRBJ2-7 NA NA TRBV6-5 CASRGAGTNYEQYF TGTGCCAGCAGGGGGGCCGGGACTAACTACGAGCAGTACTTC
TRBJ2-1 TRBD2 NA TRBV5-1 CASSDEREGLEQFF TGCGCCAGCAGCGATGAGCGGGAGGGCCTGGAGCAGTTCTTC
TRBJ1-5 NA NA TRBV6-5 CASSTSGLRDQPQHF TGTGCCAGCAGTACCAGCGGACTAAGGGATCAGCCCCAGCATTTT
TRBJ2-5 NA NA TRBV3-1/TRBV3-2 CASSQEQGGKTQYF TGTGCCAGCAGCCAAGAACAGGGCGGAAAGACCCAGTACTTC